Listed here are 18 T cell receptor beta chains from one sample, sequenced in a study of blood T cell repertoires in COVID-19. Clones were sequenced by immunoSEQ multiplex PCR, and TCRdb holds only the in-frame ones, with some missing. The table records about 100,000 clones, approximately 91% of them present only once. The sequencing sample was made of peripheral blood. Receptors were obtained from a man aged 50 to 60 with active COVID-19.

This clone was recorded only once. The genes are TRBV14 and TRBJ2-1; TRBD2 matches 8 bases. The V gene's germline CDR1 is SGHDN and CDR2 FVKESK. The CDR3 has 14 residues. V trimming: 0 bases; J trimming: 10 bases; junction bases outside the gene matches: 5. In nucleotides, the CDR3 is TGTGCCAGCAGCCAAGATTGGGCTAGCGGGGAGCAGTTCTTC. Encoded protein: CASSQDWASGEQFF.

The V and J genes are TRBV19 and TRBJ1-5; 9 bases are shared with TRBD1. Germline V gives CDR1 LNHDA, CDR2 SQIVND (reference sequence). V dropped 5 bases and J dropped 1; count of bases not matched to a gene: 3. CDR3 length: 15 residues. In nucleotides, the CDR3 is TGTGCCAGTAGTGAGGACAGGGGCAGCAATCAGCCCCAGCATTTT. It yields the protein CASSEDRGSNQPQHF.

This chain links TRBV2 with TRBJ2-2, with D perhaps matching TRBD1 (6 bases). CDR3 length: 18 amino acids. Trimming pared 6 bases from V and 0 bases from J, leaving 20 bases between. CDR1 and CDR2 (germline): SNHLY, FYNNEI. CDR3 bases: TGTGCCAGCAGGACAGGACAACTACTCACCACGAACACCGGGGAGCTGTTTTTT. Translated, it gives CASRTGQLLTTNTGELFF.

This chain uses TRBV19 with TRBJ2-3, with D possibly matching TRBD2 (5 bases). The CDR3 loop spans 15 amino acids. The germline CDR1 and CDR2 sequences are LNHDA and SQIVND (reference sequence). V was cut by 3 bases and J by 2 bases, with 12 bases left in between. This chain's CDR3 is CASSIYGMLTDTQYF. CDR3 in DNA: TGTGCCAGTAGTATTTACGGGATGCTCACAGATACGCAGTATTTT.

The J gene is TRBJ2-3, the V gene TRBV24-1, with 9 nucleotides matching TRBD2. V trimming: 6 bases; J trimming: 0 bases; junction bases outside the gene matches: 6. The CDR3 spans 16 residues. Germline values: CDR1 KGHDR, CDR2 SFDVKD. The CDR3 region is CATSPTGLASTDTQYF. DNA of the CDR3: TGTGCCACCAGTCCAACGGGACTAGCCAGCACAGATACGCAGTATTTT.

The V call is TRBV19, the J call TRBJ2-1; D perhaps matches TRBD2 (5 bases). This CDR3 comprises 12 residues. Deletions cut 5 bases from V and 10 bases from J, with 12 bases between. CDR1 is LNHDA and CDR2 is SQIVND in the germline V gene (reference sequence). CDR3 DNA sequence: TGTGCCAGTAGTGCCCGAGGGTCAGAGCAGTTCTTC. It codes for CASSARGSEQFF.

This chain links TRBV27 with TRBJ2-7, with 9 positions matching TRBD1. The V segment lost 3 bases and the J segment 0 bases; nucleotides outside the gene matches: 15. This CDR3 is 19 amino acids long. The germline V gene encodes CDR1 MNHEY and CDR2 SMNVEV (reference sequence). CDR3 nucleotide sequence: TGTGCCAGCAGTTTTCCGGGACAGGGAGCGGTTCGAGGCTCCTACGAGCAGTACGTC. This sequence encodes CASSFPGQGAVRGSYEQYV.

The chain recombines TRBV24-1 with TRBJ1-2; no firm D call. The CDR3 spans 14 residues. The germline V gene has CDR1 KGHDR and CDR2 SFDVKD. V lost 4 bases to trimming and J lost 6 bases, with 14 bases between them. CDR3 amino acids: CATSDGFTENGYTF. DNA of the CDR3: TGTGCCACCAGTGACGGCTTCACGGAGAATGGCTACACCTTC.

The chain couples TRBV5-1 to TRBJ2-7, with D possibly TRBD2 on 5 matching bases. The CDR3 runs 14 residues. Germline values: CDR1 SGHRS, CDR2 YFSETQ. The V end lost 3 bases, the J end lost 2 bases, and 12 bases lay between the germline ends. The CDR3 sequence is CASSSTDFPYEQYV. CDR3 sequence (DNA): TGCGCCAGCAGCTCGACGGACTTCCCCTACGAGCAGTACGTC.

The rearrangement uses TRBV11-2 and TRBJ2-1; 9 nucleotides match TRBD1. The length of the CDR3 is 15 residues. V lost 5 bases to trimming and J lost 7 bases; unmatched junction nucleotides: 9. Germline CDR1 reads SGHAT; CDR2 reads FQNNGV. CDR3 sequence: CASSRRTGAGNEQFF. The CDR3, as DNA: TGTGCCAGCAGCAGGCGGACAGGGGCTGGAAATGAGCAGTTCTTC.

The sample holds one count of this clone. The CDR3 sequence is CASSLGGDQETQYF. CDR3 nucleotide sequence: TGCGCCAGCAGCTTGGGCGGGGATCAAGAGACCCAGTACTTC. J is TRBJ2-5 and V is TRBV5-1; a weak D match, TRBD2 (6 bases). CDR3 length: 14 amino acids. CDR1 and CDR2 (germline): SGHRS, YFSETQ. Trimming stripped 0 bases from V and 2 bases from J, with 8 bases between.

The J gene is TRBJ1-5, the V gene TRBV19; a possible D gene is TRBD1 (6 bases). V lost 5 bases to trimming and J lost 7 bases, with 15 bases between them. CDR1 is LNHDA, CDR2 SQIVND, per germline (reference sequence). The CDR3 has 14 residues. CDR3 sequence (DNA): TGTGCCAGTAGTTATGTGGCAGGGGACCAGCCCCAGCATTTT. Translated, it gives CASSYVAGDQPQHF.

This clone was detected once. The chain employs TRBV5-4 and TRBJ1-6; tentative D call: TRBD1 (5 bases). Trimming took off 1 base at V and 8 bases at J, with 16 bases between the two ends. The CDR3 consists of 16 residues. CDR1 is SGHNT, CDR2 YYREEE, per germline (reference sequence). The CDR3 is CASSLRIGRGDSPLHF. In DNA form, the CDR3 reads TGTGCCAGCAGCTTGAGGATAGGGAGGGGAGATTCACCCCTCCACTTT. The variable domain in full, completed from reference TRBV5-4 and TRBJ1-6, reads ETGVTQSPTHLIKTRGQQVTLRCSSQSGHNTVSWYQQALGQGPQFIFQYYREEENGRGNFPPRFSGLQFPNYSSELNVNALELDDSALYLCASSLRIGRGDSPLHFGNGTRLTVT.

The CDR3 is CASRTGANSGPLHF. CDR3 nucleotide sequence: TGTGCCAGCCGGACAGGGGCTAACTCAGGTCCCCTCCACTTT. The chain links TRBV2 to TRBJ1-6; 9 positions match TRBD1. The CDR3 covers 14 residues. The J segment lost 13 bases and the V segment lost 8 bases, leaving 12 bases of the junction unmatched. Germline lookup yields CDR1 SNHLY and CDR2 FYNNEI.

V is TRBV24-1 and J is TRBJ2-3; the D is unclear. V was pared by 11 bases and J by 0 bases, with 8 bases between. Germline lookup yields CDR1 KGHDR and CDR2 SFDVKD. The CDR3 has 12 amino acids. CDR3 DNA: TGTGCCATTCAGACAAGCACAGATACGCAGTATTTT. The encoded protein is CAIQTSTDTQYF.

The chain carries TRBV3-1 (or the pseudogene TRBV3-2) and TRBJ1-3; D is ambiguous. The CDR3 is 15 residues long. Germline V gene lookup returns CDR1 LGHDT and CDR2 YNNKEL (reference sequence). V was shortened by 2 bases and J by 0 bases, with 8 bases between the two germline ends. CDR3 nucleotide sequence: TGTGCCAGCAGCCAACCGATAGTCTCTGGAAACACCATATATTTT. Translated, it gives CASSQPIVSGNTIYF.

The V call is TRBV5-6, the J call TRBJ1-1, with D unresolved. V was clipped by 0 bases and J by 0 bases, with 6 bases between them. In germline, CDR1 is SGHDT, CDR2 YYEEEE. The CDR3 is 14 amino acids. The CDR3, as DNA: TGTGCCAGCAGCTTGGAGCCGTTGAACACTGAAGCTTTCTTT. It is translated as CASSLEPLNTEAFF. The entire variable domain, with the rest obtained from reference TRBV5-6 and TRBJ1-1, is as follows: DAGVTQSPTHLIKTRGQQVTLRCSPKSGHDTVSWYQQALGQGPQFIFQYYEEEERQRGNFPDRFSGHQFPNYSSELNVNALLLGDSALYLCASSLEPLNTEAFFGQGTRLTVV.

This clone was counted between two and nine times. The chain employs TRBV11-3 and TRBJ2-7, with TRBD2 as a possible D gene (6 bases). Trimming pared 3 bases from V and 3 bases from J, leaving 12 bases between. Germline CDR1 and CDR2: SGHNT and YENEEA. This CDR3 comprises 14 residues. CDR3 loop: CASSLGGGDYEQYV. The CDR3 coding sequence is TGTGCCAGCAGCTTGGGAGGAGGAGACTACGAGCAGTACGTC.